This TCR beta chain was sequenced in a study of blood T cells in healthy people across ages. Findings and limits, study-wide: Both naive CD4+ cell counts and diversity were greater in long-lived donors than in aged donors.

Trimming took off 5 bases at V and 1 base at J, with 5 bases between the two ends. Per germline, CDR1 SQVTM and CDR2 ANQGSEA. This CDR3 comprises 11 residues. Isolated PBMCs totaled at least 7 million in each sample. Together with a sample-barcoded 5' primer, a J-beta primer mix was included in a second PCR lasting about 7 to 11 cycles. TCRdb fed the 5' RACE reads into MiXCR, producing one record per CDR3 protein. The sample consists of almost 1 million distinct CDR3 sequences, about 51% of them appearing once. This clonotype was counted between two and nine times. Antigen unknown. The V gene is TRBV29-1, the J gene TRBJ1-1; D uncertain. Source material: blood. The clonotype comes from a woman aged 55-75 years in good health. CDR3 region: CSVYSNTEAFF. The CDR3, as DNA: TGCAGCGTTTATTCGAACACTGAAGCTTTCTTT.